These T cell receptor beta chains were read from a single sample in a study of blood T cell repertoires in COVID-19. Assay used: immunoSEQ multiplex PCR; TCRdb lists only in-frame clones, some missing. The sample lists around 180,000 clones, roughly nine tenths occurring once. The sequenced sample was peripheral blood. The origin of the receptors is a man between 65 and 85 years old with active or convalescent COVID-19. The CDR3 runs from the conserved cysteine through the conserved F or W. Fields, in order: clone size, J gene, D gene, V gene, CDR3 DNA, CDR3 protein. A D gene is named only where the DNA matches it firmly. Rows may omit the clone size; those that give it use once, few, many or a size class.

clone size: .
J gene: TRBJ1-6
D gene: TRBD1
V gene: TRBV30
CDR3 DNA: TGTGCCTGGAGAAGACCCAGGGACAGCCCTAATTCACCCCTCCACTTT
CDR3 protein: CAWRRPRDSPNSPLHF

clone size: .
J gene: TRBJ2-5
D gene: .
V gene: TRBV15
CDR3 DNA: TGTGCCACCAGCAGAGATCTACCCCGACTCGACGGGGGTATCGAGACCCAGTACTTC
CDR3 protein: CATSRDLPRLDGGIETQYF

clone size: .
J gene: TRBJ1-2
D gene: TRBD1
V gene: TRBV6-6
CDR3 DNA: TGTGCCAGCAGTCGCTCCACAGGGGGCGGGGGAATGGGCGACACCTTC
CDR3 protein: CASSRSTGGGGMGDTF

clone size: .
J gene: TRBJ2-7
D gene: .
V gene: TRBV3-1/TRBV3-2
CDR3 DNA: TGTGCCAGCAGCCAATTCACCGGGAGTACCTCCTACGAGCAGTACTTC
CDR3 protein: CASSQFTGSTSYEQYF

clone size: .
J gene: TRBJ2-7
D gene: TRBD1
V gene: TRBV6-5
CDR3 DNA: TGTGCCAGCAGTTACTCGACCGGGACAGGGGACTACGAGCAGTACTTC
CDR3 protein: CASSYSTGTGDYEQYF

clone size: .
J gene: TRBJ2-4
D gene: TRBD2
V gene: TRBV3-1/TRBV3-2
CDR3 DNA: TGTGCCAGCAGCCCGGGACTAGCGGGGTCTGGGTCTACGCGCAAAAACATTCAGTACTTC
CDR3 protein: CASSPGLAGSGSTRKNIQYF

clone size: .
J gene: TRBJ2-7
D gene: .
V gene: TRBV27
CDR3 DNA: TGTGCCAGCAGTCAGGGGCCCGAGCAGTACTTC
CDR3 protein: CASSQGPEQYF

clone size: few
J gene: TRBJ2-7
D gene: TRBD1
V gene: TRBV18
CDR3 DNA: TGTGCCAGCTCACCACGACAGGGAGACTACGAGCAGTACTTC
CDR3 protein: CASSPRQGDYEQYF

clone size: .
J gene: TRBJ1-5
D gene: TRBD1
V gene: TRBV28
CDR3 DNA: TGTGCCAGCAGCCAAACAGGGGCTAGCAATCAGCCCCAGCATTTT
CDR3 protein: CASSQTGASNQPQHF

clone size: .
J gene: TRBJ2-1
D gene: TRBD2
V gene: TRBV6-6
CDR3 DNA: TGTGCCAGCAGTCGGACTAGCGGGAGTGAACGCCGCTCCTACAATGAGCAGTTCTTC
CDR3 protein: CASSRTSGSERRSYNEQFF

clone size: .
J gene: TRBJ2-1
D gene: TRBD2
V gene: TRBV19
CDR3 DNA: TGTGCCAGTAAGAACCAGCGGGGGATCAATGAGCAGTTCTTC
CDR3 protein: CASKNQRGINEQFF

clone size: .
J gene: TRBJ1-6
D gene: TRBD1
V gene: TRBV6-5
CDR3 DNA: TGTGCCAGCGGACAGGGAGACTCACCCCTCCACTTT
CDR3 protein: CASGQGDSPLHF

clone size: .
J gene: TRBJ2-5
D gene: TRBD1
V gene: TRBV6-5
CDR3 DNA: TGTGCCAGCAGTCTTCGACAGGGGGCGGGAGAGACCCAGTACTTC
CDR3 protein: CASSLRQGAGETQYF